A single sample gave rise to the 3 T cell receptor beta chains below, sequenced in a study of T cell responses to AZD1222 COVID-19 vaccine. Sequenced by immunoSEQ multiplex PCR; TCRdb stores in-frame clones only, minus some. This sample carries 150,000 or so clones, approximately 90% of them seen once, and the ten largest clones take under 3.5%. Sequenced material: peripheral blood, taken 28 days after the second AZD1222 dose. Receptors originate from an adult who received the AZD1222 COVID-19 vaccine.

The chain recombines TRBV5-1 with TRBJ2-2; no firm D call. The CDR3 is 12 amino acids. The germline V and J ends were trimmed by 3 bases and 1 base, with 1 base remaining between them. The germline gives CDR1 SGHRS, CDR2 YFSETQ. The DNA of the CDR3 is TGCGCCAGCAGCTGGAACACCGGGGAGCTGTTTTTT. Translation gives CASSWNTGELFF.

This chain uses TRBV28 with TRBJ1-2; a weak D match, TRBD1 (5 bases). The CDR3 runs to 16 residues. The V end was cut by 1 base, the J end by 3 bases, with 15 bases between. Germline V gives CDR1 MDHEN, CDR2 SYDVKM. The CDR3 bases are TGTGCCAGCAGTTTATTTTCCGCCGGGGCCGACTATGGCTACACCTTC. Residues: CASSLFSAGADYGYTF.

This rearrangement joins TRBV28 to TRBJ2-7, with no clear D. The V gene lost 4 bases and the J gene lost 7 bases, with 8 bases spanning the gap. The germline gives CDR1 MDHEN, CDR2 SYDVKM. The CDR3 spans 11 residues. CDR3 coding DNA: TGTGCCAGCAGTTGGCTGGGAGAGCAGTACTTC. Its protein is CASSWLGEQYF.